This entry concerns a single T cell receptor beta chain. The antigen remains unidentified. The CDR3 runs 15 residues. V lost 4 bases to trimming and J lost 1 base, with 11 bases between them. Germline CDR1 is MGHRA and CDR2 is YSYEKL. This sample is part of a study of CD8+ T cells in alopecia areata. Notes on the study in general: Sharing of TCR sequences between patients (possibly for HLA-related reasons) was less clear than in mice. In lesional scalp, particularly from alopecia totalis/universalis, clonality was higher than in normal scalp. Scalp sequencing also captures normal skin's resident alphabeta T cells.

Individuals with alopecia areata gave both lesional scalp punch biopsies and peripheral blood for collection. Sequencing relied on a cDNA template that was reverse transcribed from extracted RNA. Libraries were prepared by immunoSEQ multiplex PCR; TCRdb keeps only in-frame clonotypes and omits some of them. The sample has some 82,000 clones, 51% seen once. The TCR comes from a human donor with alopecia areata. J is TRBJ2-1 and V is TRBV4-1; possible D gene TRBD1, 5 bases. The sample taken for sequencing was NKG2D-high CD8+ T cells sorted from blood. CDR3 coding DNA: TGCGCCAGCAGCCTTCAACAGGATTCCTACAATGAGCAGTTCTTC. Its protein is CASSLQQDSYNEQFF.